The 20 T cell receptor beta chains in this list originate from one sample, sequenced in a study of T-cell reconstitution after alpha-beta-depleted transplantation in children. The TCRbeta library incorporated unique molecular identifiers. Via MiXCR, TCRdb re-called the PCR reads, giving one row per CDR3 protein. The sample lists some 640,000 distinct CDR3 sequences; about 15% were seen once. The sample was PBMCs from the stem cell graft donor, taken from the stem cell graft. The receptors come from a human donor who donated a stem cell graft to a child with acute myeloid leukemia.

This clonotype has a count of ten or more. The chain carries TRBV5-6 and TRBJ2-1; D possibly corresponds to TRBD1 (5 bases). Germline values: CDR1 SGHDT, CDR2 YYEEEE. The germline V and J ends were trimmed by 1 base and 2 bases, with 10 bases remaining between them. The CDR3 covers 15 residues. As DNA, the CDR3 is TGTGCCAGCAGCTTGATCGACAGCACCTACAATGAGCAGTTCTTC. Its translation is CASSLIDSTYNEQFF.

This chain uses TRBV4-3 with TRBJ2-7, with D hard to call. The ends were cut back, 0 bases at V and 0 bases at J, with 9 bases in the middle. CDR1 is LGHNA, CDR2 YSLEER, per germline. There are 15 residues in the CDR3. CDR3 amino acids: CASSQERHSSYEQYF. The CDR3 bases are TGCGCCAGCAGCCAAGAGCGACATAGCTCCTACGAGCAGTACTTC.

The rearrangement links TRBV5-5 to TRBJ2-7; D unclear. This CDR3 has 13 residues. Trimming stripped 4 bases from V and 4 bases from J, with 12 bases between. The germline gives CDR1 SGHKS, CDR2 YYEKEE (reference sequence). The CDR3 sequence: CASSQLWGYEQYV. In nucleotides, the CDR3 is TGTGCCAGCAGCCAATTATGGGGATACGAGCAGTACGTC.

This clonotype was counted between two and nine times. The chain carries TRBV3-1 and TRBJ2-1; 7 bases agree with TRBD2. The V and J ends lost 2 bases and 4 bases, in that order; junction bases with no gene match: 8. The CDR3 is 16 residues long. Germline V gene data show CDR1 as LGHDT and CDR2 as YNNKEL (reference sequence). CDR3 residues: CASSQPGGSPYNEQFF. The CDR3 region has the DNA TGTGCCAGCAGCCAACCCGGGGGGTCACCTTACAATGAGCAGTTCTTC.

In its sample, this clonotype was seen a few times. The chain combines TRBV7-2 with TRBJ1-1, with unresolved D. V lost 1 base, J lost 4 bases, and 16 bases lay in between. The CDR3 extends over 16 amino acids. Germline CDR1 reads SGHTA; CDR2 reads FQGNSA. Here the CDR3 reads CASSLGFRLGSTEAFF. CDR3 nucleotides: TGTGCCAGCAGCTTAGGGTTCCGCCTCGGTTCCACTGAAGCTTTCTTT.

Ten or more counts support this clonotype. The V call is TRBV7-3, the J call TRBJ2-1; 9 positions agree with TRBD2. The CDR3 has 14 residues. Trimming at V came to 5 bases and at J to 8 bases, leaving 7 bases not matched to a gene. Per the germline V gene, CDR1 is SGHTA and CDR2 is FQGTGA. CDR3 nucleotides: TGTGCCAGCAGCCTTTGGACTAGCGCTGATGAGCAGTTCTTC. Translated, it gives CASSLWTSADEQFF.

This clonotype was recorded many times. V gene TRBV10-3 combines with J gene TRBJ2-7; TRBD1 aligns across 7 bases. The ends lost 2 bases at V and 3 bases at J; junction bases unmatched: 7. The germline V gene encodes CDR1 ENHRY and CDR2 SYGVKD. This CDR3 is 15 amino acids long. The CDR3 sequence: CAISEPRQGFYEQYF. The CDR3, as DNA: TGTGCCATCAGTGAGCCAAGACAGGGTTTCTACGAGCAGTACTTC.

The chain combines TRBV20-1 with TRBJ2-2; the D is unclear. This CDR3 is 13 amino acids long. V was shortened by 3 bases and J by 1 base, with 6 bases between the two germline ends. The V gene's germline CDR1 is DFQATT and CDR2 SNEGSKA (reference sequence). The CDR3 bases are TGCAGTGCTAGCGATATGAACACCGGGGAGCTGTTTTTT. Amino acid sequence: CSASDMNTGELFF.

A few counts support this clonotype. The V call is TRBV12-5, the J call TRBJ1-2, with D perhaps TRBD1 (6 bases). There are 16 residues in the CDR3. Per the germline V gene, CDR1 is LGHNT and CDR2 is FRNRAP. Trimming took 5 bases from V and 3 from J, leaving 19 bases between them. CDR3 bases: TGTGCTAGTGGTCCGAGCATCAGGGGACAAGACTATGGCTACACCTTC. This codes for CASGPSIRGQDYGYTF.

Ten or more counts support this clonotype. The rearrangement joins TRBV20-1 to TRBJ1-5, with 11 positions matching TRBD1. The junction had 7 bases not matched to a gene; V was cut back by 0 bases and J by 6 bases. Germline values: CDR1 DFQATT, CDR2 SNEGSKA (reference sequence). The CDR3 consists of 16 residues. The CDR3 bases are TGCAGTGCTAGAGACCCCTGGACAGGGGGCGGTCAGCCCCAGCATTTT. Amino acids: CSARDPWTGGGQPQHF.

CDR3 coding DNA: TGTGCCTGGAGCCACGGGGGGCATGAGCAGTTCTTC. Encoded protein: CAWSHGGHEQFF. This chain uses TRBV30 with TRBJ2-1; possible D gene TRBD2, 7 bases. Between the trimmed V and J ends, which lost 3 bases and 8 bases, there was a span of 11 bases. Germline V gene data show CDR1 as GTSNPN and CDR2 as SVGIG (reference sequence). The CDR3 covers 12 residues.

This clonotype has a handful of counts. V usage is TRBV21-1 and J usage is TRBJ2-7. TRBV21-1 is a pseudogene. This CDR3 is built from 12 residues. The CDR3 sequence: CASSKGPYEQYV. CDR3 coding DNA: TGTGCCAGCAGCAAAGGTCCCTACGAGCAGTACGTC.

The gene calls are TRBV20-1 and TRBJ1-6, with 8 bases fitting TRBD1. This CDR3 comprises 17 residues. Unmatched junction bases numbered 9, after V lost 5 bases and J lost 0 bases. Germline-derived CDR1 and CDR2 are DFQATT and SNEGSKA (reference sequence). The CDR3 protein is CSAPDRERPSYNSPLHF. In DNA, the CDR3 is TGCAGTGCTCCGGACAGGGAAAGGCCCTCCTATAATTCACCCCTCCACTTT.

J is TRBJ1-1 and V is TRBV6-1; no firm D call. The CDR3 spans 16 residues. Germline CDR1 and CDR2: MNHNS and SASEGT. The ends were cut back, 6 bases at V and 0 bases at J, with 17 bases in the middle. The CDR3 here is CASSRLLSTLNTEAFF. The CDR3 DNA is TGTGCCAGCAGCAGACTACTTTCCACCTTGAACACTGAAGCTTTCTTT.

This clonotype was seen at least ten times. The J gene is TRBJ2-1, the V gene TRBV15, with a possible D match to TRBD2 (5 bases). The CDR3 has 15 amino acids. Germline V gene sequence: CDR1 LNHNV, CDR2 YYDKDF (reference sequence). Trimming left V 0 bases short and J 9 bases short, with 15 bases between. CDR3 sequence (DNA): TGTGCCACCAGCAGAGATTGGGGAGCGGCCAGTGAGCAGTTCTTC. Its protein product is CATSRDWGAASEQFF.

V usage is TRBV20-1 and J usage is TRBJ1-5; possible D gene TRBD1, 5 bases. Germline lookup yields CDR1 DFQATT and CDR2 SNEGSKA (reference sequence). The CDR3 totals 18 residues. V was trimmed by 2 bases and J by 0 bases, leaving 20 bases between them. CDR3 coding DNA: TGCAGTGCTAGAACCCGGGACGGCGACAACCTTAGCAATCAGCCCCAGCATTTT. It translates to CSARTRDGDNLSNQPQHF.

The J gene is TRBJ1-5, the V gene TRBV20-1, with D maybe TRBD1 (5 bases). CDR3 size: 17 residues. V was pared by 0 bases and J by 2 bases, with 17 bases between. Per germline, CDR1 DFQATT and CDR2 SNEGSKA (reference sequence). Here the CDR3 DNA reads TGCAGTGCTAGAGATTCAGGGAAGGGAATAGGCAATCAGCCCCAGCATTTT. Translated: CSARDSGKGIGNQPQHF.

This clonotype was counted once. This may be a read error: a much more frequent sequence differs by one nucleotide. This chain links TRBV20-1 with TRBJ2-1, with D hard to call. CDR1 and CDR2 from the germline V gene are DFQATT and SNEGSKA (reference sequence). The length of the CDR3 is 14 residues. The CDR3 nucleotides are TGCAGTGCTAGAGGGCAGGTCCCCTACAATGCGCAGTTCTTC. Residues: CSARGQVPYNAQFF.

The table lists this clonotype with many counts. This chain joins TRBV20-1 and TRBJ1-6, with a weak D call TRBD1 (6 bases). The V end was cut by 0 bases, the J end by 2 bases, with 11 bases between. Per the germline V gene, CDR1 is DFQATT and CDR2 is SNEGSKA (reference sequence). The CDR3 consists of 16 residues. CDR3 nucleotide sequence: TGCAGTGCTAGAGATGAGGGGGGGACCTATAATTCACCCCTCCACTTT. Its translation is CSARDEGGTYNSPLHF.

In regard to this clonotype: With a much larger clone just one base away, this may be a read error. This chain joins TRBV19 and TRBJ2-1, with a possible D match to TRBD1 (6 bases). V shed 8 bases and J shed 3 bases, with 14 bases lying between them. The CDR3 is made up of 14 amino acids. The germline CDR1 and CDR2 sequences are LNHDA and SQIVND (reference sequence). The CDR3 bases are TGTGCCAGTCAGGGGCCTAGCTTCTACAATGAGCAGTTCTTC. Its translation is CASQGPSFYNEQFF.